A single sample gave rise to the 13 T cell receptor beta chains below, sequenced in a study of blood T cell repertoires in COVID-19. Here immunoSEQ multiplex PCR was the method, and the copy in TCRdb shows in-frame clones only, minus some. The data show a few hundred thousand clones, less than 85% seen once. Material for sequencing was peripheral blood. These TCRs come from a woman aged 80 or older with acute or convalescent COVID-19.

The sample holds a few counts of this clone. The chain couples TRBV12-3 or TRBV12-4 to TRBJ1-4, with 7 bases aligning to TRBD1. J was trimmed by 4 bases and V by 6 bases; bases with no gene match: 2. The CDR3 sequence is 13 residues long. The CDR3 sequence is CASRGQLNEKLFF. Written as DNA, the CDR3 is TGTGCCAGCAGGGGACAGCTTAATGAAAAACTGTTTTTT.

This chain uses TRBV19 with TRBJ1-2, with D unresolved. CDR1 is LNHDA, CDR2 SQIVND, per germline (reference sequence). The germline V and J ends were trimmed by 3 bases and 8 bases, with 16 bases remaining between them. The CDR3 sequence is 14 residues long. As DNA, the CDR3 is TGTGCCAGTAGTATTGAGCACGGGGTTCACGGCTACACCTTC. Protein sequence: CASSIEHGVHGYTF.

V is TRBV9 and J is TRBJ2-3, with D tentatively TRBD1 (6 bases). V was pared by 3 bases and J by 0 bases, with 20 bases between. Germline V gene data show CDR1 as SGDLS and CDR2 as YYNGEE. There are 18 residues in the CDR3. The DNA for the CDR3 is TGTGCCAGCAGCGAGGGATGGGACACCCGATTGAGCACAGATACGCAGTATTTT. Amino acid sequence: CASSEGWDTRLSTDTQYF.

CDR3 sequence (DNA): TGCAGTGCTAGTGAGAGCAGCAATCAGCCCCAGCATTTT. It codes for CSASESSNQPQHF. J is TRBJ1-5 and V is TRBV20-1; D is uncertain. V lost 3 bases and J lost 1, with 7 bases in between. The CDR3 is made up of 13 amino acids. Per the germline V gene, CDR1 is DFQATT and CDR2 is SNEGSKA (reference sequence).

In its sample, this clone was seen once. This chain links TRBV25-1 with TRBJ1-1; a possible D gene is TRBD1 (5 bases). Trimming left V 6 bases short and J 0 bases short, with 11 bases between. This CDR3 has 14 amino acids. From germline, CDR1 is MGHDK and CDR2 SYGVNS. In DNA form, the CDR3 reads TGTGCCAGCAGCGACGAAGGGGTGAACACTGAAGCTTTCTTT. Translating it yields CASSDEGVNTEAFF.

The chain has TRBV28 and TRBJ2-1; possible D gene TRBD2, 5 bases. From germline, CDR1 is MDHEN and CDR2 SYDVKM. V shed 6 bases and J shed 0 bases, with 9 bases lying between them. This CDR3 is built from 14 residues. The CDR3 loop is CASSPGDSYNEQFF. CDR3 sequence (DNA): TGTGCCAGCAGCCCCGGGGACTCCTACAATGAGCAGTTCTTC. The full variable domain, its missing parts supplied by reference TRBV28 and TRBJ2-1, is DVKVTQSSRYLVKRTGEKVFLECVQDMDHENMFWYRQDPGLGLRLIYFSYDVKMKEKGDIPEGYSVSREKKERFSLILESASTNQTSMYLCASSPGDSYNEQFFGPGTRLTVL.

The chain couples TRBV6-5 to TRBJ2-5, with 7 bases fitting TRBD2. Trimming took 5 bases from V and 4 from J; bases not matched to a gene: 10. From germline, CDR1 is MNHEY and CDR2 SVGAGI. This CDR3 has 15 residues. The CDR3 DNA reads TGTGCCAGCAGTCGAAGTATTGGGGGGGGAGAGACCCAGTACTTC. Protein product: CASSRSIGGGETQYF.

The chain links TRBV7-2 to TRBJ1-2; 7 bases map to TRBD1. The CDR3 is 15 amino acids. Germline values: CDR1 SGHTA, CDR2 FQGNSA. J was trimmed by 3 bases and V by 6 bases; bases with no gene match: 10. The CDR3 DNA is TGTGCCAGCAGACAAGACAGGGAACACCACTATGGCTACACCTTC. Encoded protein: CASRQDREHHYGYTF.

This clone has a handful of counts. The V call is TRBV4-2, the J call TRBJ1-1, with 9 bases lining up with TRBD1. J was trimmed by 1 base and V by 3 bases; bases with no gene match: 6. This CDR3 contains 16 residues. The germline CDR1 and CDR2 sequences are LGHNA and YNFKEQ. CDR3 sequence reads: CASSQGQGPSNTEAFF. The CDR3 DNA reads as TGTGCCAGCAGCCAGGGACAGGGACCCTCGAACACTGAAGCTTTCTTT.

This clone appeared a few times. This CDR3 reads CASSQDRGSSYEQYF. For the CDR3, the DNA is TGTGCCAGCAGCCAAGATCGAGGCAGCTCCTACGAGCAGTACTTC. J is TRBJ2-7 and V is TRBV4-2; D is uncertain. Looked up from germline, CDR1 is LGHNA and CDR2 is YNFKEQ. Trimming shortened V by 0 bases and J by 0 bases, and 9 bases separated the two germline ends. This CDR3 contains 15 residues.

This clone was counted a few times. This chain connects TRBV6-6 to TRBJ1-2; D might be TRBD1 (6 bases). This CDR3 has 15 amino acids. With 0 bases removed from V and 5 bases from J, the gap between germline ends came to 13 bases. Germline V gene data show CDR1 as MNHNY and CDR2 as SVGAGI (reference sequence). DNA of the CDR3: TGTGCCAGCAGTTACTCAGGACAGAGGGTATATGGCTACACCTTC. Its translation is CASSYSGQRVYGYTF.

The chain is built from TRBV7-9 and TRBJ1-1; TRBD1 agrees at 8 bases. Germline V gives CDR1 SEHNR, CDR2 FQNEAQ (reference sequence). The J segment lost 1 base and the V segment lost 5 bases, leaving 6 bases of the junction unmatched. CDR3 length equals 15 residues. The CDR3 is CASSRQGTENTEAFF. CDR3 in DNA: TGTGCCAGCAGCCGACAGGGGACGGAGAACACTGAAGCTTTCTTT.

Only one count was recorded for this clone. This sequence joins TRBV12-5 and TRBJ2-1, with D possibly matching TRBD1 (7 bases). Germline lookup yields CDR1 LGHNT and CDR2 FRNRAP. The CDR3 length is 12 residues. The V end lost 0 bases, the J end lost 14 bases, and 11 bases lay between the germline ends. CDR3 sequence: CASGLVLRGEFF. In DNA, the CDR3 is TGTGCTAGTGGTTTGGTACTCAGGGGGGAGTTCTTC.